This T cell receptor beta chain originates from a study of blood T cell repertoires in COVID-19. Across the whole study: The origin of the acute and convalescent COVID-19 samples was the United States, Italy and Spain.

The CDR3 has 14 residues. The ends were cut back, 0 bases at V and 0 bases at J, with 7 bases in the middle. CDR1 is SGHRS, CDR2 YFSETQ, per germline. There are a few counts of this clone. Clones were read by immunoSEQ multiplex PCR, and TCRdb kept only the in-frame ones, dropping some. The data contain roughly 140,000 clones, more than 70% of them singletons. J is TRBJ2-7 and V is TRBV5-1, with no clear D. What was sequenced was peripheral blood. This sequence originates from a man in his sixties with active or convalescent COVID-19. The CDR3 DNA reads TGCGCCAGCAGCTTGGGGCCACCCTCCTACGAGCAGTACTTC. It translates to CASSLGPPSYEQYF.